A single sample is the source of the 25 T cell receptor beta chains below, sequenced in a study of T cell clonality in common variable immunodeficiency. Sequencing used immunoSEQ multiplex PCR; TCRdb keeps in-frame clones, though not all of them. The record shows 50,000 to 55,000 clones for this sample, with no singletons present. The source material was peripheral blood mononuclear cells. The receptor source for this set is a person aged 18 to 69 in good health.

This clone has at least ten counts. The read comes to an end 3 residues before the CDR3 does, leaving the germline J gene to fill in the end. V gene TRBV20-1 combines with J gene TRBJ2-1; 7 nucleotides match TRBD2. The CDR3 is made up of 15 amino acids. Germline V CDR1 and CDR2: DFQATT, SNEGSKA (reference sequence). V was pared by 5 bases and J by 4 bases, with 11 bases of the junction left unmatched. CDR3 DNA (partial): TGCAGTGCTGGTGGGGGGGAAAGAGCGTACAATGAG. Translating gives CSAGGGERAYNE. The CDR3 in its entirety is CSAGGGERAYNEQFF.

This clone has ten or more counts. The CDR3 region is CASSNTRQGGGYEQYF. CDR3 DNA, as far as it was read: TGCGCCAGCAGCAACACACGACAGGGCGGAGGCTACGAG. The rearrangement links TRBV5-1 to TRBJ2-7; 7 nucleotides align to TRBD1. Read data end 3 residues before the CDR3 end; the end is taken from the germline J gene. Per germline, CDR1 SGHRS and CDR2 YFSETQ. V lost 4 bases, J lost 3 bases, and 13 bases stayed unmatched. The CDR3 extends over 16 amino acids.

This clone was seen many times. With the read ending 3 residues before the CDR3 end, the germline J gene is used to fill in that end. The J gene is TRBJ1-2, the V gene TRBV7-2; D may be TRBD1 (5 bases). The CDR3 is 13 amino acids. Deletions cut 5 bases from V and 2 bases from J, with 9 bases between. CDR1 is SGHTA and CDR2 is FQGNSA in the germline V gene. The CDR3 loop is CASSQQANYGYTF. CDR3 DNA, as far as it was read: TGTGCCAGCAGCCAACAGGCGAACTATGGC.

This clone was counted a few times. The DNA ends 3 residues before the CDR3 does, and the rest of the CDR3 is filled in from the germline J gene. The V and J genes are TRBV7-3 and TRBJ1-2; D not resolved. The CDR3 is made up of 14 amino acids. The germline V gene encodes CDR1 SGHTA and CDR2 FQGTGA. CDR3: CASSFTSTTDTYTF. The CDR3 DNA, read in part, is TGTGCCAGCAGCTTTACTAGCACCACAGATACC.

A word on this clone: The CDR3 goes on 3 residues after the read ends, and that part is filled in from the germline J gene. The chain combines TRBV7-9 with TRBJ1-5; a weak D match, TRBD1 (6 bases). Trimming removed 5 bases at V and 9 bases at J, with 11 bases between. The germline V gene encodes CDR1 SEHNR and CDR2 FQNEAQ (reference sequence). The CDR3 loop spans 12 amino acids. The CDR3 bases that were read are TGTGCCAGCAGCCACAGGGAGGCGCCC. It yields the protein CASSHREAP. The entire CDR3 is CASSHREAPQHF.

In its sample, this clone was seen many times. Read data end 3 residues before the CDR3 end; the end is taken from the germline J gene. The chain combines TRBV19 with TRBJ1-5, with 7 bases lining up with TRBD1. This CDR3 region has 15 residues. The trim removed 5 bases at V and 4 bases at J, leaving 8 bases unmatched. Germline assignment: CDR1 LNHDA and CDR2 SQIVND (reference sequence). CDR3 sequence reads: CASSGQAGLNQPQHF. The sequenced part of the CDR3 DNA is TGTGCCAGTAGTGGACAGGCCGGGTTAAATCAGCCC.

As to this clone: An end of the junction differs from the germline gene, which may be a read error. Read coverage stops 3 residues before the CDR3 terminus; the germline J gene supplies the remainder. Distinct nucleotide sequences in the sample also encode this CDR3. This chain links TRBV19 with TRBJ1-3, with D maybe TRBD1 (6 bases). This CDR3 spans 14 amino acids. Germline CDR1 and CDR2: LNHDA and SQIVND (reference sequence). The CDR3 region is CASRDSRSGNTIYF. Incomplete CDR3 DNA: TGTGCCAGTAGGGACAGCCGCTCTGGAAACACT.

In its sample, this clone was seen a few times. The read ends 3 residues shy of where the CDR3 ends; the end is completed using the germline J gene. The rearrangement uses TRBV6-2 or TRBV6-3 and TRBJ2-2; D is uncertain. Germline V gene sequence: CDR1 MNHEY, CDR2 SVGEGT. The CDR3 is 12 amino acids. The CDR3 region is CASSHRNSPLFF. The CDR3 DNA, read in part, is TGTGCCAGCAGTCACAGAAATTCACCG.

This clone was recorded many times. With the read ending 3 residues before the CDR3 end, the germline J gene is used to fill in that end. V gene TRBV30 combines with J gene TRBJ2-3; D remains unclear. CDR3 length: 13 residues. Trimming cost V 2 bases and J 0 bases, with 6 bases left between them. Germline V gives CDR1 GTSNPN, CDR2 SVGIG (reference sequence). The part of the CDR3 DNA that was read is TGTGCCTGGAGTAGACTTAGCACAGATACG. Its translation: CAWSRLSTDT. Given in full, the CDR3 is CAWSRLSTDTQYF.

This clone came up many times. CDR3 DNA, as far as it was read: TGTGCCAGCAGCTTAGCAACTACAGGGAGGGCTAACTATGGC. It encodes CASSLATTGRANYG. The full CDR3 reads CASSLATTGRANYGYTF. The chain combines TRBV7-2 with TRBJ1-2; possibly TRBD1 for D (6 bases). The missing CDR3 end, 3 residues past where the read stops, is filled in from the germline J gene. Trimming removed 0 bases from V and 0 bases from J, with 14 bases in between. Germline V gives CDR1 SGHTA, CDR2 FQGNSA. The CDR3 runs 17 residues.

This clone was seen more than once but under ten times. CDR3 region: CASSMFLSGSKSPLFF. The covered CDR3 bases are TGTGCCAGTAGTATGTTTTTATCGGGGTCAAAGTCACCG. V is TRBV19 and J is TRBJ2-2; D is perhaps TRBD2 (5 bases). Read sequence stops 3 residues before the CDR3 end, and the germline J gene provides the missing end. The CDR3 has 16 residues. Germline V gene data show CDR1 as LNHDA and CDR2 as SQIVND (reference sequence).

This clone was observed many times. The read finishes 3 residues shy of the CDR3 end, and the germline J gene is used to complete it. The chain has TRBV13 and TRBJ1-1; D call uncertain. There are 11 residues in the CDR3. Germline V gives CDR1 PRHDT, CDR2 FYEKMQ (reference sequence). CDR3 DNA (partial): TGTGCCAGCAGCTTAGGTGAGAGG. It encodes CASSLGER. The whole CDR3 sequence is CASSLGERAFF.

This clone occurred many times. With the read ending 3 residues before the CDR3 end, the germline J gene is used to fill in that end. This chain uses TRBV6-1 with TRBJ2-5; no clear D. The CDR3 has 13 amino acids. Germline V gene lookup returns CDR1 MNHNS and CDR2 SASEGT. Trimming pared 4 bases from V and 7 bases from J, leaving 13 bases between. CDR3 DNA (partial): TGTGCCAGCAGTGGGGCCAGCTTTGGGACC. This codes for CASSGASFGT. The full CDR3 protein is CASSGASFGTQYF.

This clone was observed at least ten times. The read stops 3 residues short of the end of the CDR3; the missing end is completed from the germline J gene. V is TRBV19 and J is TRBJ2-5; TRBD2 agrees at 10 bases. The V gene end was trimmed by 2 bases and the J gene end by 1 base; junction bases not matched to a gene: 4. Germline CDR1 is LNHDA and CDR2 is SQIVND (reference sequence). The CDR3 is 16 residues long. The CDR3 bases that were read are TGTGCCAGTAGTATATCTAGCGGGGGCCCCCAAGAGACC. It translates to CASSISSGGPQET. The whole CDR3 sequence is CASSISSGGPQETQYF. The full variable domain, its missing parts supplied by reference TRBV19 and TRBJ2-5, is DGGITQSPKYLFRKEGQNVTLSCEQNLNHDAMYWYRQDPGQGLRLIYYSQIVNDFQKGDIAEGYSVSREKKESFPLTVTSAQKNPTAFYLCASSISSGGPQETQYFGPGTRLLVL.

This clone was picked up many times. Read sequence stops 3 residues before the CDR3 end, and the germline J gene provides the missing end. The genes are TRBV9 and TRBJ1-2, with 7 bases that match TRBD1. From germline, CDR1 is SGDLS and CDR2 YYNGEE. CDR3 size: 16 residues. Trimming took 0 bases from V and 1 from J; bases not matched to a gene: 6. Incomplete CDR3 DNA: TGTGCCAGCAGCGTAGCTCCCCGACAGGGTAACTATGGC. This codes for CASSVAPRQGNYG. The complete CDR3 reads CASSVAPRQGNYGYTF. Filled out from reference TRBV9 and TRBJ1-2, the complete variable domain reads DSGVTQTPKHLITATGQRVTLRCSPRSGDLSVYWYQQSLDQGLQFLIQYYNGEERAKGNILERFSAQQFPDLHSELNLSSLELGDSALYFCASSVAPRQGNYGYTFGSGTRLTVV.

Many counts were recorded for this clone. The read halts 3 residues ahead of the CDR3 end, with the missing end drawn from the germline J gene. The chain employs TRBV5-1 and TRBJ1-2, with 8 bases identical to TRBD1. With V trimmed by 4 bases and J by 7 bases, 6 bases remained unmatched. CDR1 is SGHRS and CDR2 is YFSETQ in the germline V gene. The length of the CDR3 is 13 residues. CDR3 region: CASSPGQAPGYTF. The part of the CDR3 DNA that was read is TGCGCCAGCAGCCCGGGACAGGCGCCTGGC.

This clone has at least ten counts. The read stops 3 residues short of the end of the CDR3; the missing end is completed from the germline J gene. The rearrangement joins TRBV7-2 to TRBJ1-2; TRBD1 matches 9 bases. V trimming: 1 base; J trimming: 6 bases; junction bases outside the gene matches: 0. The germline V gene has CDR1 SGHTA and CDR2 FQGNSA. CDR3 size: 13 residues. CDR3 loop: CASSLDRGHGYTF. The DNA read from the CDR3 is TGTGCCAGCAGCTTAGACAGGGGGCATGGC.

A remark on this clone: Sequencing ends 3 residues short of the CDR3 end; the germline J gene provides the rest. The J gene is TRBJ1-2, the V gene TRBV7-8; no firm D call. The germline V and J ends were trimmed by 0 bases and 3 bases, with 8 bases remaining between them. The CDR3 is 14 residues long. Looked up from germline, CDR1 is SGHVS and CDR2 is FQNEAQ. The sequenced CDR3 bases are TGTGCCAGCAGCTTAGCGGTCGGGGACTATGGC. It is translated as CASSLAVGDYG. The whole CDR3 protein reads CASSLAVGDYGYTF.

This clone was observed many times. The DNA ends 3 residues before the CDR3 does, and the rest of the CDR3 is filled in from the germline J gene. The chain uses TRBV20-1 and TRBJ1-2; D might be TRBD1 (6 bases). Germline CDR1 and CDR2: DFQATT and SNEGSKA (reference sequence). The CDR3 has 15 amino acids. Trimming removed 6 bases at V and 2 bases at J, with 19 bases between. The covered CDR3 bases are TGCAGTGCCACCCCGGACAGACTGGAGAACTATGGC. Its protein product is CSATPDRLENYG. The full CDR3 is CSATPDRLENYGYTF.

With regard to this clone: Given a much more abundant clone one base away, this may be a read error. The CDR3 end falls 3 residues outside the read, so it is completed with the germline J gene. The V gene is TRBV19, the J gene TRBJ2-2, with 8 nucleotides matching TRBD1. Looked up from germline, CDR1 is LNHDA and CDR2 is SQIVND (reference sequence). The CDR3 is made up of 18 amino acids. This chain's CDR3 is CASSIDWTGKAGANVLFF. The DNA read from the CDR3 is TGTGCCAGTAGTATAGATTGGACAGGGAAGGCTGGGGCCAACGTG. The complete variable domain, with remaining parts taken from reference TRBV19 and TRBJ2-2, reads DGGITQSPKYLFRKEGQNVTLSCEQNLNHDAMYWYRQDPGQGLRLIYYSQIVNDFQKGDIAEGYSVSREKKESFPLTVTSAQKNPTAFYLCASSIDWTGKAGANVLFFGEGSRLTVL.

This clone was recorded many times. The sequenced fragment ends 3 residues before the CDR3 boundary, so the rest is inferred from the germline J gene. The V gene is TRBV7-2, the J gene TRBJ1-1, with no clear D. The V gene's germline CDR1 is SGHTA and CDR2 FQGNSA. Deletions cut 5 bases from V and 1 base from J, with 8 bases between. The length of the CDR3 is 13 residues. CDR3 DNA, as far as it was read: TGTGCCAGCAGCCGAGCTGGGAACACTGAA. It codes for CASSRAGNTE. The whole CDR3 region reads CASSRAGNTEAFF.

This clone was counted at least ten times. Read sequence stops 3 residues before the CDR3 end, and the germline J gene provides the missing end. The chain has TRBV7-3 and TRBJ1-2, with a tentative D call TRBD1 (5 bases). The CDR3 is 13 residues long. The germline V gene encodes CDR1 SGHTA and CDR2 FQGTGA. The CDR3 is CASSLGGEEGYTF. The part of the CDR3 DNA that was read is TGTGCCAGCAGCTTGGGGGGGGAGGAAGGC. The full variable domain, with the rest looked up from reference TRBV7-3 and TRBJ1-2, is GAGVSQTPSNKVTEKGKYVELRCDPISGHTALYWYRQSLGQGPEFLIYFQGTGAADDSGLPNDRFFAVRPEGSVSTLKIQRTERGDSAVYLCASSLGGEEGYTFGSGTRLTVV.

This clone was observed at least ten times. Read sequence stops 3 residues before the CDR3 end, and the germline J gene provides the missing end. V is TRBV6-2 or TRBV6-3 and J is TRBJ1-2, with 10 bases aligning to TRBD1. The CDR3 totals 15 residues. The trim removed 7 bases at V and 6 bases at J, leaving 11 bases unmatched. Per the germline V gene, CDR1 is MNHEY and CDR2 is SVGEGT. CDR3 DNA (partial): TGTGCCAGCATCCGAATGACCGGGACAGGGGATGGC. Amino acid sequence: CASIRMTGTGDG. The full CDR3 protein is CASIRMTGTGDGYTF.

This clone was observed a handful of times. A clone one base away is much larger, so this may be a read error. The read terminates 3 residues before the CDR3 end, so the remaining end is supplied by the germline J gene. V is TRBV2 and J is TRBJ2-2; D possibly corresponds to TRBD1 (5 bases). This CDR3 spans 15 amino acids. CDR1 SNHLY and CDR2 FYNNEI come from the germline V gene. CDR3 region: CASSALRSGANVLFF. The DNA read from the CDR3 is TGTGCCAGCAGTGCTCTACGTTCTGGGGCCAACGTG. Combining the CDR3 with reference TRBV2 and TRBJ2-2 gives the whole variable domain EPEVTQTPSHQVTQMGQEVILRCVPISNHLYFYWYRQILGQKVEFLVSFYNNEISEKSEIFDDQFSVERPDGSNFTLKIRSTKLEDSAMYFCASSALRSGANVLFFGEGSRLTVL.

Notes on this clone: The read is 3 residues too short to cover the CDR3 end, so that end is filled in from the germline J gene. V is TRBV7-2 and J is TRBJ1-1; TRBD1 aligns across 9 bases. Germline-derived CDR1 and CDR2 are SGHTA and FQGNSA. This CDR3 is built from 14 residues. The covered CDR3 bases are TGTGCCAGCAGCTTAGCGGCCTCCGGGACAGGG. As protein: CASSLAASGTG. The full-length CDR3 reads as CASSLAASGTGAFF.